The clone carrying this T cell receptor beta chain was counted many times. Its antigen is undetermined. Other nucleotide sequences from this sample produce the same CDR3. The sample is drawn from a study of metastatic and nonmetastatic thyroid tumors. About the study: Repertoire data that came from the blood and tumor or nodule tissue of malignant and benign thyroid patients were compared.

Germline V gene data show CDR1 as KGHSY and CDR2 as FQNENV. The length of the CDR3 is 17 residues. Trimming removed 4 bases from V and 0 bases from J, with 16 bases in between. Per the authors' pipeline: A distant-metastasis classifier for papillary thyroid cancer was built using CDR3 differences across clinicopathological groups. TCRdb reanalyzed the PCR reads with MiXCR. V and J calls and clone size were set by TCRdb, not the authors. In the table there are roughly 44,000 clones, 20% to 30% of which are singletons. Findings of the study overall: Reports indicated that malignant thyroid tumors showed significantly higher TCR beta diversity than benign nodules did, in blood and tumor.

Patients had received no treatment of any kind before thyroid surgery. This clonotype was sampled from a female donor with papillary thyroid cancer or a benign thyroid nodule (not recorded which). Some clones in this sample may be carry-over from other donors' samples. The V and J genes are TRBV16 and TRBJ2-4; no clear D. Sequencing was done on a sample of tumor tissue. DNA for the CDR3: TGTGCCAGCAGCCGGGGTCGTACCCACATAGCCAAAAACATTCAGTACTTC. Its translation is CASSRGRTHIAKNIQYF.